The clone carrying this T cell receptor beta chain was seen at least ten times. Its specificity is unknown. This entry is derived from a study of T cell repertoires in cytomegalovirus infection. Study background: Indications of both CMV infection and matching HLA type were provided by public TCR beta signatures.

TCRdb redid the calling of the reads with MiXCR, one entry per CDR3 protein. In the table there are approximately 120,000 distinct CDR3 sequences, approximately 30% of which are singletons. After removal of 5 bases from V and 3 bases from J, the junction contained 2 bases not matched to a gene. In germline, CDR1 is SEHNR, CDR2 FQNEAQ (reference sequence). The CDR3 covers 13 residues. This clonotype was obtained from a human donor in good health (CMV status not recorded). Some clones in this sample may be carry-over from other donors' samples. The material sequenced was CD8+ T cells from cultured PBMCs, taken from culture after CMV antigen stimulation. V usage is TRBV7-9 and J usage is TRBJ2-5, with 8 nucleotides matching TRBD1. The CDR3 DNA reads as TGTGCCAGCAGCCCGACAGGGGAAGAGACCCAGTACTTC. This gives the protein CASSPTGEETQYF.